The rows below give T cell receptor beta chains drawn from one sample of a study of cytomegalovirus exposure and HLA in healthy donors. Produced via immunoSEQ multiplex PCR; TCRdb's table is partial and in-frame only. The table lists approximately 150,000 clones, 75% to 85% of them singletons, with approximately 11% in the top ten. Sequencing was performed on PBMCs. The receptors were gathered from a man aged 50 or older in good health and CMV-seropositive. Both conserved end residues are part of each CDR3. D genes are given only for firm matches. Not every row has a clone size; where given, it reads once, few, many or a size class.

.	TRBV7-6	TRBJ1-3	TRBD1	TGTGCCAGCAGCTTAGAGTTGGACAGGTTCAACACCATATATTTT	CASSLELDRFNTIYF
once	TRBV10-3	TRBJ2-7	TRBD1	TGTGCCATCAGAACCGGGGACAGGGGGCCCAGGATCGGGGAGCAGTACTTC	CAIRTGDRGPRIGEQYF
.	TRBV5-1	TRBJ2-3	TRBD2	TGCGCCAGCAGCTTGGGACTAGCGGGGTGGACAGATACGCAGTATTTT	CASSLGLAGWTDTQYF
.	TRBV18	TRBJ1-5	TRBD1	TGTGCCAGCTCCCCCAGACAGGGCCCTGCCGGGGGCAATCAGCCCCAGCATTTT	CASSPRQGPAGGNQPQHF
.	TRBV28	TRBJ1-1	TRBD1	TGTGCCAGCAGTTTAGGGGACAGGGGTTGGTCTGAAGCTTTCTTT	CASSLGDRGWSEAFF
.	TRBV6-5	TRBJ2-1	.	TGTGCCAGCAGTTCAACGGGAGATCGGGAGCAGTTCTTC	CASSSTGDREQFF
few	TRBV9	TRBJ2-7	TRBD2	TGTGCCAGCAGCGTAGGTCCAGCGGGGGGAAGGTACGAGCAGTACTTC	CASSVGPAGGRYEQYF
.	TRBV7-2	TRBJ2-5	TRBD2	TGTGCCAGCAGCTTAGCCCTAGCGGGAGAGACCCAGTACTTC	CASSLALAGETQYF
.	TRBV28	TRBJ1-2	TRBD1	TGTGCCAGCAGACGACGACGGACAGGGTTTAACTATGGCTACACCTTC	CASRRRRTGFNYGYTF
.	TRBV5-1	TRBJ1-2	TRBD1	TGCGCCAGCAGCTGGGACAGAACTAACTATGGCTACACCTTC	CASSWDRTNYGYTF
.	TRBV2	TRBJ2-7	.	TGTGCCAGCTTATTGACACAACAGGGTATCACCTACGAGCAGTACTTC	CASLLTQQGITYEQYF
.	TRBV5-1	TRBJ2-5	.	TGCGCCAGCAGCTTGTTTGTCGGCCAGGGTGGGGAGACCCAGTACTTC	CASSLFVGQGGETQYF
.	TRBV7-2	TRBJ1-4	TRBD1	TGTGCCAGCAGCTTCAGGGGACAGGGTAATGAAAAACTGTTTTTT	CASSFRGQGNEKLFF
.	TRBV19	TRBJ2-7	TRBD2	TGTGCCAGTAGCCGAGGGACTAGCGGGGGCTACGAGCAGTACTTC	CASSRGTSGGYEQYF
once	TRBV15	TRBJ2-1	TRBD1	TGTGCCACCAGCAGAGATGGACGGGGACAGGGGAGAAATGAGCAGTTCTTC	CATSRDGRGQGRNEQFF
.	TRBV10-3	TRBJ1-5	TRBD1	TGTGCCATCAGTACCGGGACAGGGGATCAGCCCCAGCATTTT	CAISTGTGDQPQHF